The present TCR beta chain was sequenced within a study of regulatory T cells in long-lasting Graves disease. In germline, CDR1 is SQVTM, CDR2 ANQGSEA. The CDR3 consists of 13 residues. V was pared by 3 bases and J by 3 bases, with 1 base of the junction left unmatched. The sample holds a few counts of this clonotype. Investigators prepared the TCR beta libraries by applying iRepertoire HTBI primers and Arm-PCR of CDR3 regions. TCRdb ran MiXCR on the multiplex PCR reads and lists one entry per CDR3 protein. There are approximately 690,000 distinct CDR3 sequences in the sample; about 30% occur only once, and under 50% lies in the top ten. The time point was: persistent/refractory GD, antithyroid drugs over 5 years with positive TRAb. After RNA was extracted from PBMCs, the TCR library was made from it. In each case, Graves' disease was diagnosed per American Thyroid Association guidelines.

The clonotype was recovered from a female donor with Graves disease. The chain carries TRBV29-1 and TRBJ2-7, with TRBD1 matching over 11 bases. The specimen was peripheral blood mononuclear cells (PBMCs), collected when the disease was refractory, from a patient treated with antithyroid drugs. This CDR3 is CSVEGTGGYEQYF. The CDR3, as DNA: TGCAGCGTTGAGGGGACAGGGGGCTACGAGCAGTACTTC.